The rows below give T cell receptor beta chains drawn from one sample of a study of a mutant IDH1 vaccine in newly diagnosed glioma. Their specific antigens are unknown. Produced via immunoSEQ multiplex PCR; TCRdb's table is partial and in-frame only. The table includes 50,000 to 65,000 clones, about 89% detected once. Material: PBMCs, obtained from a glioma patient whose treatment included an IDH1 peptide vaccine. The receptors stem from a middle-aged man with glioma. Each CDR3 is given with its conserved first and last residue. The D gene is left open where the match is weak. The size field is filled for only some rows; it gives once, few, many or a size class.

cdr3_nt	cdr3_aa	clone_size	v_call	j_call	d_call
TGTGCCAGCAGCTTTACCCGACTAGCGGGAATTCAAAATACGCAGTATTTT	CASSFTRLAGIQNTQYF	.	TRBV7-8	TRBJ2-3	TRBD2
TGCGCCAGCAGCCGGGGCGGGAGGTCAGGGAATGAGCAGTTCTTC	CASSRGGRSGNEQFF	.	TRBV4-1	TRBJ2-1	TRBD2
TGTGCCAGCAGCGCCCCGACAGGGATGTCCTACAATGAGCAGTTCTTC	CASSAPTGMSYNEQFF	.	TRBV9	TRBJ2-1	TRBD1
TGCGCCAGCAGGGACTCAGGCGTTGGCTACACCTTC	CASRDSGVGYTF	.	TRBV5-1	TRBJ1-2	.
TGTGCCAGCAGCTTAAGGGCCGGGACAGGGACCATCGAGCAGTACTTC	CASSLRAGTGTIEQYF	.	TRBV7-2	TRBJ2-7	TRBD1
TGTGCCAGCAGGGGAGCGGGCGAGCAGTACTTC	CASRGAGEQYF	.	TRBV4-2	TRBJ2-7	.
TGCGCCAGCAGCCAACTTAGGTTGTGGGAGACCCAGTACTTC	CASSQLRLWETQYF	.	TRBV4-1	TRBJ2-5	.
TGTGCCATCAGTGATGGGGGGGCAAAGACTGAAGCTTTCTTT	CAISDGGAKTEAFF	.	TRBV10-3	TRBJ1-1	.
TGTGCCAGCTCACCACCTTCGGGGAGCGATACGCAGTATTTT	CASSPPSGSDTQYF	.	TRBV18	TRBJ2-3	.
TGCGCCAGCAGCTTGGTGGAGTCCTCCTACAATGAGCAGTTCTTC	CASSLVESSYNEQFF	.	TRBV5-1	TRBJ2-1	.
TGCGCCAGCAGGACAATCCCGGGACAGAACTACGAGCAGTACTTC	CASRTIPGQNYEQYF	.	TRBV5-1	TRBJ2-7	TRBD1
TGTGCCAGCAGTCAACGGGGGGGAGAGAATGAAGCTTTCTTT	CASSQRGGENEAFF	.	TRBV6-1	TRBJ1-1	.
TGTGCCAGCAGCATCTACCGGACCGCCCGAAGCTACACCTTC	CASSIYRTARSYTF	.	TRBV6-5	TRBJ1-2	.
TGTGCCAGCAGCGCCGGGACAGGGGTTTATGGCTACACCTTC	CASSAGTGVYGYTF	once	TRBV9	TRBJ1-2	TRBD1